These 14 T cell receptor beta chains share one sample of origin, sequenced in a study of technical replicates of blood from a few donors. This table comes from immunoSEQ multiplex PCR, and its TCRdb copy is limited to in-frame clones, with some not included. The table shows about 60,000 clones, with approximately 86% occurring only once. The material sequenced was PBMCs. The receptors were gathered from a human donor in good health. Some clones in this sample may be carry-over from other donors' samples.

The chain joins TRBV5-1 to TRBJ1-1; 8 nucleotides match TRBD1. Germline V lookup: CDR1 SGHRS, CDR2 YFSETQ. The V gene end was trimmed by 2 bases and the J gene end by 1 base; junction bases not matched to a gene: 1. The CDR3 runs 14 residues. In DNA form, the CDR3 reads TGCGCCAGCAGCTTTACAGGGGGGAACACTGAAGCTTTCTTT. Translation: CASSFTGGNTEAFF. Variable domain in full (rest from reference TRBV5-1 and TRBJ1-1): KAGVTQTPRYLIKTRGQQVTLSCSPISGHRSVSWYQQTPGQGLQFLFEYFSETQRNKGNFPGRFSGRQFSNSRSEMNVSTLELGDSALYLCASSFTGGNTEAFFGQGTRLTVV.

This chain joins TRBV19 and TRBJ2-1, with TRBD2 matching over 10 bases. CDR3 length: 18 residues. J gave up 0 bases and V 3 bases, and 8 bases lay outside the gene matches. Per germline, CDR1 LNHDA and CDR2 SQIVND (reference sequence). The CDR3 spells CASSIWLAGASSYNEQFF. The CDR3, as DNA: TGTGCCAGTAGTATTTGGCTAGCGGGAGCTTCCTCCTACAATGAGCAGTTCTTC. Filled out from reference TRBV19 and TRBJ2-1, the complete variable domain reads DGGITQSPKYLFRKEGQNVTLSCEQNLNHDAMYWYRQDPGQGLRLIYYSQIVNDFQKGDIAEGYSVSREKKESFPLTVTSAQKNPTAFYLCASSIWLAGASSYNEQFFGPGTRLTVL.

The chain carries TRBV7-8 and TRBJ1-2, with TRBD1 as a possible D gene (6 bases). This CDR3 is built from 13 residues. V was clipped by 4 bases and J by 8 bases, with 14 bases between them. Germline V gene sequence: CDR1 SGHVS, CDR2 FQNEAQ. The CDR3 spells CASSSQGLGGYTF. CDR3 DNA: TGTGCCAGCAGCTCCCAGGGGTTAGGGGGCTACACCTTC.

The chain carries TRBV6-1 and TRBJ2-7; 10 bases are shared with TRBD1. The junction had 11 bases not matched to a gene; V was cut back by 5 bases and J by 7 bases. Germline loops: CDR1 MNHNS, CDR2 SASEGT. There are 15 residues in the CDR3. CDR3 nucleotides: TGTGCCAGCAGTACTCCGGGACAGGGGCTGTGGGAGCAGTACTTC. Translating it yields CASSTPGQGLWEQYF.

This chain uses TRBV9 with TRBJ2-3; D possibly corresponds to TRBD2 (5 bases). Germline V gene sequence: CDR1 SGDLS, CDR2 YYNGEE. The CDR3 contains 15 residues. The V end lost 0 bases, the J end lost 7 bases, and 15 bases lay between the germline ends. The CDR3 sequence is CASSVESGRRNTQYF. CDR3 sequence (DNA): TGTGCCAGCAGCGTAGAAAGTGGACGGAGGAATACGCAGTATTTT.

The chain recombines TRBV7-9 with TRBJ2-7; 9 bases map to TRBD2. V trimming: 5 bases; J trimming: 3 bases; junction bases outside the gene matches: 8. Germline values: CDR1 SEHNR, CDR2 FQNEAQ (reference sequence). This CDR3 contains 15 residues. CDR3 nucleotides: TGTGCCAGCAGCGCACCTAGCGGGGAGGTCTACGAGCAGTACTTC. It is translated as CASSAPSGEVYEQYF.

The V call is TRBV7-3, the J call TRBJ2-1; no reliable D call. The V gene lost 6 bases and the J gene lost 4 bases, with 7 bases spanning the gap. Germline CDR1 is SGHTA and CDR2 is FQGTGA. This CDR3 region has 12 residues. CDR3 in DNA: TGTGCCAGCAGTGACTTGTACAATGAGCAGTTCTTC. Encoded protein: CASSDLYNEQFF.

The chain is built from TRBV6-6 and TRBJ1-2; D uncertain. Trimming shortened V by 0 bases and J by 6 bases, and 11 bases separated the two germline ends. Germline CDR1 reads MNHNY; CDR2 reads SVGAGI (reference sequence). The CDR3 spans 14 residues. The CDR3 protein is CASSYSGGEDGYTF. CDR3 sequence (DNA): TGTGCCAGCAGTTACTCTGGCGGGGAGGATGGCTACACCTTC.

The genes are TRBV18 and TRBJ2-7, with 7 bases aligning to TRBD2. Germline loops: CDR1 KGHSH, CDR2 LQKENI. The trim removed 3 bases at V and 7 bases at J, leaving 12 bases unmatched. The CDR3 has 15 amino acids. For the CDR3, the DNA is TGTGCCAGCTCACCCCCAGAAGGACTAGTAGGGGAGCAGTACTTC. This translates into CASSPPEGLVGEQYF.

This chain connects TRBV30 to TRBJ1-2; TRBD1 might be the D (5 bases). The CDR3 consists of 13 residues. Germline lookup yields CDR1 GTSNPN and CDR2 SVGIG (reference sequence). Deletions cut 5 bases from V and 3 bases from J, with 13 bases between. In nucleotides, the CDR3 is TGTGCCTGGCTTCGGGGACTTGACTATGGCTACACCTTC. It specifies CAWLRGLDYGYTF.

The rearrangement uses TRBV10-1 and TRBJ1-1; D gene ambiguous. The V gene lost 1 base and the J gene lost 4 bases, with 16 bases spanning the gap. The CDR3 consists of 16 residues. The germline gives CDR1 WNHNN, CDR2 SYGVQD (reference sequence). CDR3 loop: CASSEYGRSEGTEAFF. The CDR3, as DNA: TGCGCCAGCAGTGAGTACGGAAGGAGTGAGGGCACTGAAGCTTTCTTT.

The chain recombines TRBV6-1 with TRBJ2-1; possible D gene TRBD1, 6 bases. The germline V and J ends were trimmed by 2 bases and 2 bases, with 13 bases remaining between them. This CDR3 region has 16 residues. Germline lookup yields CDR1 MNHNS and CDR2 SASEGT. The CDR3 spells CASSESGAKPYNEQFF. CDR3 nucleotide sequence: TGTGCCAGCAGTGAATCAGGGGCGAAGCCCTACAATGAGCAGTTCTTC.

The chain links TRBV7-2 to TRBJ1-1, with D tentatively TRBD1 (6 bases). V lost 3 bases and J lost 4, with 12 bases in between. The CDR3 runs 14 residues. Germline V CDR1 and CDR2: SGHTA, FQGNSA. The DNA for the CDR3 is TGTGCCAGCAGCTTCGCTACAGGGATCACTGAAGCTTTCTTT. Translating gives CASSFATGITEAFF.

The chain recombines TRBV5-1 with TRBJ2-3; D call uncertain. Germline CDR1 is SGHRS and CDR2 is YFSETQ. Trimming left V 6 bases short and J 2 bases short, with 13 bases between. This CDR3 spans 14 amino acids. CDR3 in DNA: TGCGCCAGCACCCTTGGGCAGCCCACAGATACGCAGTATTTT. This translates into CASTLGQPTDTQYF.